This is a list of T cell receptor beta chains from one sample in a study of CD8+CD57+ T cells in acquired aplastic anemia. TCRdb reprocessed the reads with MiXCR, giving one entry per CDR3 protein. Seen here are about 190,000 distinct CDR3 sequences, 48% observed once, and the top ten hold about 9.7%. Sequencing was performed on sorted CD4+, CD8+, or CD8+CD57+ T cells (not recorded which) from PBMCs. These receptors came from a human donor with aplastic anemia. The CDR3 runs from the conserved cysteine through the conserved F or W. A D gene is named only where the DNA matches it firmly. A row's size may be missing; if present it is once, few, many or a size class.

TRBJ2-5 | 17 | TRBV6-7 | TRBD2 | many | TGTGCCAGCAGTTACACGGGACTAGCGGGACCCCAAGAGACCCAGTACTTC | CASSYTGLAGPQETQYF
TRBJ1-5 | 13 | TRBV19 | - | - | TGTGCCAGTAGTATGGGGGACATACAGCCCCAGCATTTT | CASSMGDIQPQHF
TRBJ2-5 | 15 | TRBV15 | - | few | TGTGCCACCAGCAGATCATACCTTGGCGGAGAGACCCAGTACTTC | CATSRSYLGGETQYF
TRBJ1-6 | 14 | TRBV9 | - | - | TGTGCCAGCAACCAAGGAGGGGATAATTCACCCCTCCACTTT | CASNQGGDNSPLHF
TRBJ2-7 | 13 | TRBV11-2 | - | - | TGTGCCAGCAGCCCGGACGGCTCCTACGAGCAGTACTTC | CASSPDGSYEQYF
TRBJ1-6 | 14 | TRBV10-3 | TRBD1 | few | TGTGCCATCACCCGGGGACAGTATAATTCACCCCTCCACTTT | CAITRGQYNSPLHF
TRBJ2-1 | 13 | TRBV20-1 | TRBD2 | many | TGCAGTGCTAGAGAGCCGGGACTAGCGCCGCAGTTCTTC | CSAREPGLAPQFF
TRBJ2-3 | 14 | TRBV2 | TRBD2 | many | TGTGCCCTCGGGGGGAGGGCGTTCTTAGATACGCAGTATTTT | CALGGRAFLDTQYF
TRBJ1-1 | 17 | TRBV7-8 | TRBD1 | - | TGTGCCAGCAGCCCACGAAGACAGGGGCCTACGAACACTGAAGCTTTCTTT | CASSPRRQGPTNTEAFF
TRBJ2-7 | 16 | TRBV11-2 | TRBD2 | once | TGTGCCTGCAGCTTAGAGACGGGAGGGCTTTCCTACGAGCAGTACTTC | CACSLETGGLSYEQYF
TRBJ1-1 | 15 | TRBV9 | - | many | TGTGCCAGCAGCGTAGGGCAGGGACGTATGTATGAAGCTTTCTTT | CASSVGQGRMYEAFF
TRBJ2-2 | 14 | TRBV18 | - | - | TGTGCCAGCTCACCGGACAGTCGCACCGGGGAGCTGTTTTTT | CASSPDSRTGELFF
TRBJ1-5 | 17 | TRBV7-9 | TRBD1 | many | TGTGCCAGCAGCTTCGGACAGGGGGTTGGCGGCAATCAGCCCCAGCATTTT | CASSFGQGVGGNQPQHF
TRBJ2-2 | 14 | TRBV19 | TRBD1 | - | TGTGCCAGTAGTGTGGACAGGGGCACCGGGGAGCTGTTTTTT | CASSVDRGTGELFF
TRBJ1-4 | 16 | TRBV2 | - | - | TGTGCCAGCAGTTCACCCTTGGGGGCAACTAATGAAAAACTGTTTTTT | CASSSPLGATNEKLFF
TRBJ2-1 | 14 | TRBV2 | - | few | TGTGCCAGCAGTGCTCGAGGGTTCTACAATGAGCAGTTCTTC | CASSARGFYNEQFF
TRBJ1-2 | 15 | TRBV29-1 | - | once | TGCAGCGTTGGTATGGCAGGGCAATCTAACTATGGCTACACCTTC | CSVGMAGQSNYGYTF
TRBJ1-5 | 16 | TRBV19 | TRBD1 | many | TGTGCCAGTAGTCCCCGAGACAGGGGGTTCAATCAGCCCCAGCATTTT | CASSPRDRGFNQPQHF
TRBJ1-6 | 18 | TRBV7-8 | - | - | TGTGCCAGCAGCCTGTTGACAGCGCTAAGCTCCTATAATTCACCCCTCCACTTT | CASSLLTALSSYNSPLHF
TRBJ2-5 | 14 | TRBV2 | - | - | TGTGCCAGCAGTGGGTCAGGGGCTGCGGAGACCCAGTACTTC | CASSGSGAAETQYF
TRBJ1-1 | 14 | TRBV5-1 | - | many | TGCGCCAGCATACCCGGGCCCTCGAACACTGAAGCTTTCTTT | CASIPGPSNTEAFF
TRBJ2-6 | 14 | TRBV2 | - | many | TGTGCCAGCAGTGAAAGGCCTGGGGCCAACGTCCTGACTTTC | CASSERPGANVLTF
TRBJ2-5 | 15 | TRBV11-3 | TRBD1 | many | TGTGCCAGCAGCATCAGGGACAGGGGTGGGGAGACCCAGTACTTC | CASSIRDRGGETQYF
TRBJ2-1 | 14 | TRBV7-8 | TRBD2 | - | TGTGCCAGCAGCCCCGGGAGGGCCTTCGATGAGCAGTTCTTC | CASSPGRAFDEQFF
TRBJ2-1 | 12 | TRBV29-1 | TRBD1 | - | TGCAGCGTTGACGACAGGGGAGATGAGCAGTTCTTC | CSVDDRGDEQFF
TRBJ1-4 | 15 | TRBV9 | - | once | TGTGCCAGCAGCGAGGGTGGGGAGCCTAATGAAAAACTGTTTTTT | CASSEGGEPNEKLFF
TRBJ2-7 | 14 | TRBV13 | TRBD1 | - | TGTGCCAGCAGCCAGGGGGACAGGGCGTACGAGCAGTACTTC | CASSQGDRAYEQYF
TRBJ2-3 | 15 | TRBV20-1 | TRBD1 | - | TGCAGTGCTACGCGGGACAGGGTGGGCACAGATACGCAGTATTTT | CSATRDRVGTDTQYF
TRBJ1-1 | 13 | TRBV19 | - | - | TGTGCCAGTAGTATGAGACAGCACACTGAAGCTTTCTTT | CASSMRQHTEAFF
TRBJ1-6 | 15 | TRBV7-9 | - | many | TGTGCCAGCAGCTTAGCACAGGGCCATAATTCACCCCTCCACTTT | CASSLAQGHNSPLHF
TRBJ1-1 | 13 | TRBV2 | TRBD1 | few | TGTGCCAGCAAGGTGACAGGGGTTACTGAAGCTTTCTTT | CASKVTGVTEAFF
TRBJ1-2 | 16 | TRBV6-1 | TRBD1 | - | TGTGCCAGCAGTGGGAGGGACAGCCTTACGGACTATGGCTACACCTTC | CASSGRDSLTDYGYTF
TRBJ1-1 | 14 | TRBV2 | - | - | TGTGCCAGCAGTGACGTAGGGGGGAACACTGAAGCTTTCTTT | CASSDVGGNTEAFF
TRBJ2-3 | 16 | TRBV11-2 | - | - | TGTGCCAGCAGCTCCCATCTAGCTTTTCGCACAGATACGCAGTATTTT | CASSSHLAFRTDTQYF
TRBJ2-1 | 13 | TRBV6-1 | - | many | TGTGCCACCACCAATCTAGCTGCCGATGAGCAGTTCTTC | CATTNLAADEQFF
TRBJ2-5 | 13 | TRBV10-3 | - | - | TGTGCCATCAGTCGAGGACAGCAAGAGACCCAGTACTTC | CAISRGQQETQYF
TRBJ2-7 | 13 | TRBV20-1 | TRBD2 | - | TGCAGTGCTAAACTAGCGGGAGTCCACGAGCAGTACTTC | CSAKLAGVHEQYF